The 15 T cell receptor beta chains in this list originate from one sample, sequenced in a study of T cells in Graves' hyperthyroidism and ophthalmopathy. Amplification yielded TCR beta CDR3 regions, with RNA transcripts as the source. A set of HTBI primers served as the primers for a first-round RT-PCR of the TCR CDR3. TCRdb processed the multiplex PCR reads anew with MiXCR; each CDR3 protein has one entry. The table has approximately 260,000 distinct CDR3 sequences, roughly 15% seen once. The sequenced sample was blood. Receptors originate from a woman in her forties or fifties with Graves' hyperthyroidism that later progressed to Graves' ophthalmopathy.

This clonotype has ten or more counts. V gene TRBV7-9 combines with J gene TRBJ1-1; D not resolved. The V end lost 2 bases, the J end lost 0 bases, and 7 bases lay between the germline ends. The V gene's germline CDR1 is SEHNR and CDR2 FQNEAQ (reference sequence). This CDR3 comprises 14 residues. CDR3 region: CASSLKSVNTEAFF. CDR3 nucleotides: TGTGCCAGCAGCTTAAAGTCAGTGAACACTGAAGCTTTCTTT.

The table lists this clonotype with many counts. The chain links TRBV5-6 to TRBJ1-1; 9 bases are shared with TRBD1. V lost 4 bases, J lost 11 bases, and 9 bases stayed unmatched. CDR3 length: 13 residues. Germline lookup yields CDR1 SGHDT and CDR2 YYEEEE. Here the CDR3 reads CASSLGQGLYAFF. The CDR3 nucleotides are TGTGCCAGCAGCCTAGGACAGGGGTTGTATGCTTTCTTT.

This clonotype was observed at least ten times. V gene TRBV6-2 or TRBV6-3 combines with J gene TRBJ2-3; 8 nucleotides align to TRBD2. V gave up 0 bases and J gave up 3 bases; unmatched junction bases: 11. The length of the CDR3 is 18 residues. Germline V CDR1 and CDR2: MNHEY, SVGEGT. CDR3 DNA sequence: TGTGCCAGCAGTTACTCAAGCGGGAGAATAATGCGAACAGATACGCAGTATTTT. Its translation is CASSYSSGRIMRTDTQYF.

This clonotype has only a few counts. The rearrangement joins TRBV12-3 or TRBV12-4 to TRBJ1-4, with TRBD1 matching over 8 bases. The CDR3 covers 13 residues. V shed 6 bases, J shed 7 bases, and the junction held 4 bases outside the gene matches. CDR3 DNA sequence: TGTGCCAGCAGCAGGGGGCGGGGTGAAAAACTGTTTTTT. Translating gives CASSRGRGEKLFF.

This clonotype appeared many times. The chain uses TRBV12-3 or TRBV12-4 and TRBJ2-3; possibly TRBD1 for D (5 bases). The CDR3 consists of 15 residues. V dropped 3 bases and J dropped 3 bases, with 13 bases sitting between them. The DNA for the CDR3 is TGTGCCAGCAGTTTCCCCCAGGGTAGTACAGATACGCAGTATTTT. This codes for CASSFPQGSTDTQYF.

This clonotype was counted at least ten times. The chain joins TRBV20-1 to TRBJ1-6; D gene unclear. The CDR3 has 16 amino acids. The V gene lost 7 bases and the J gene lost 0 bases, with 16 bases spanning the gap. Germline CDR1 and CDR2: DFQATT and SNEGSKA (reference sequence). As DNA, the CDR3 is TGCAGTGGCTTCCACCCTCTTAGCTCCTATAATTCACCCCTCCACTTT. Translation: CSGFHPLSSYNSPLHF.

The rearrangement uses TRBV11-2 and TRBJ2-2; D may be TRBD1 or TRBD2 (5 bases each). The CDR3 sequence is 13 residues long. Germline V gives CDR1 SGHAT, CDR2 FQNNGV. V was pared by 5 bases and J by 4 bases, with 8 bases between. CDR3 DNA: TGTGCCAGCAGCCGAGGGGTCACCGGGGAGCTGTTTTTT. Its translation: CASSRGVTGELFF.

This clonotype was recorded at least ten times. The chain uses TRBV7-9 and TRBJ2-7, with unresolved D. The CDR3 consists of 13 residues. V was clipped by 0 bases and J by 3 bases, with 6 bases between them. Germline CDR1 reads SEHNR; CDR2 reads FQNEAQ (reference sequence). The CDR3 loop reads CASSLAGVYEQYF. The CDR3 nucleotides are TGTGCCAGCAGCTTAGCTGGTGTCTACGAGCAGTACTTC.

This clonotype was seen ten or more times. V gene TRBV15 combines with J gene TRBJ2-5, with D tentatively TRBD2 (5 bases). Trimming took 5 bases from V and 5 from J, leaving 18 bases between them. The CDR3 is made up of 15 amino acids. Germline CDR1 LNHNV, CDR2 YYDKDF (reference sequence). CDR3 coding DNA: TGTGCCACCAGCGCAGGTGGGCCGGGGATGGAGACCCAGTACTTC. Translating gives CATSAGGPGMETQYF.

The rearrangement uses TRBV7-9 and TRBJ1-2, with 9 nucleotides matching TRBD1. The CDR3 loop spans 11 amino acids. Germline V gene data show CDR1 as SEHNR and CDR2 as FQNEAQ (reference sequence). V was clipped by 5 bases and J by 14 bases; unmatched bases: 6. The CDR3 nucleotides are TGTGCCAGCAGCACGGGGGACAGGGCTACCTTC. It translates to CASSTGDRATF.

In this sample, this clonotype turned up many times. The chain employs TRBV6-1 and TRBJ2-7; TRBD1 agrees at 10 bases. CDR1 and CDR2 (germline): MNHNS, SASEGT. CDR3 length: 13 residues. The V gene end was trimmed by 8 bases and the J gene end by 4 bases; junction bases not matched to a gene: 5. The CDR3 here is CASYGTGAYEQYF. The CDR3 DNA is TGTGCCAGCTACGGGACAGGGGCGTACGAGCAGTACTTC.

This clonotype was seen at least ten times. The chain employs TRBV7-3 and TRBJ2-1, with 9 bases that match TRBD1. This CDR3 is built from 15 residues. Germline loops: CDR1 SGHTA, CDR2 FQGTGA. Unmatched junction bases numbered 2, after V lost 2 bases and J lost 3 bases. This chain's CDR3 is CASSLSTGGYNEQFF. CDR3 coding DNA: TGTGCCAGCAGCTTATCGACAGGGGGCTACAATGAGCAGTTCTTC.

The chain recombines TRBV11-2 with TRBJ1-1; tentative D call: TRBD1 (5 bases). Trimming cost V 0 bases and J 5 bases, with 10 bases left between them. Germline V CDR1 and CDR2: SGHAT, FQNNGV. The length of the CDR3 is 14 residues. The CDR3 protein is CASSLDPPGTEAFF. As DNA, the CDR3 is TGTGCCAGCAGCTTAGATCCCCCAGGGACTGAAGCTTTCTTT.

Ten or more counts support this clonotype. This chain's CDR3 is CSADTPGLAGGRYNEQFF. In nucleotides, the CDR3 is TGCAGTGCAGACACACCGGGACTAGCGGGAGGGCGGTACAATGAGCAGTTCTTC. The chain joins TRBV20-1 to TRBJ2-1, with 16 bases aligning to TRBD2. Germline CDR1 and CDR2: DFQATT and SNEGSKA (reference sequence). The CDR3 has 18 residues. After removal of 6 bases from V and 4 bases from J, the junction contained 12 bases not matched to a gene.

This clonotype was picked up many times. The V and J genes are TRBV6-5 and TRBJ2-1; D unresolved. V dropped 2 bases and J dropped 10 bases, with 9 bases sitting between them. The CDR3 consists of 12 residues. The V gene's germline CDR1 is MNHEY and CDR2 SVGAGI. CDR3 coding DNA: TGTGCCAGCAGTTACGGGTCCTCCGAGCAGTTCTTC. Protein product: CASSYGSSEQFF.